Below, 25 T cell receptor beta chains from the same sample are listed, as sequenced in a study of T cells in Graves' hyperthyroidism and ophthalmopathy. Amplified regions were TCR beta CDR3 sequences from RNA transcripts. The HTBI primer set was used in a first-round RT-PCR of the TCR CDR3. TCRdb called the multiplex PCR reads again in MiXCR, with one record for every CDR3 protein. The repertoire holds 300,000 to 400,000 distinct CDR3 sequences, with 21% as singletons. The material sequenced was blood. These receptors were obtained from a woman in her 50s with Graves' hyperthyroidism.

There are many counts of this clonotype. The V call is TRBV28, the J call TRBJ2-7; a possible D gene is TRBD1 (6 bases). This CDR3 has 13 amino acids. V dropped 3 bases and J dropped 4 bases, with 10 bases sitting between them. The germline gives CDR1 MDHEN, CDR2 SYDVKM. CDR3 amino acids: CASSFPGDYEQYF. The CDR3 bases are TGTGCCAGCAGTTTCCCAGGGGATTACGAGCAGTACTTC.

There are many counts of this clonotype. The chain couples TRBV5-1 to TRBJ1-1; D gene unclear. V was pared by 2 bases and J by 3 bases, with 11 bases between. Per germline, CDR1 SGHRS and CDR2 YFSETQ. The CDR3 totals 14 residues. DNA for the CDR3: TGCGCCAGCAGCTTTGGAGACTTTGACACTGAAGCTTTCTTT. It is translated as CASSFGDFDTEAFF. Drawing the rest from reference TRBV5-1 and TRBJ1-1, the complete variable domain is KAGVTQTPRYLIKTRGQQVTLSCSPISGHRSVSWYQQTPGQGLQFLFEYFSETQRNKGNFPGRFSGRQFSNSRSEMNVSTLELGDSALYLCASSFGDFDTEAFFGQGTRLTVV.

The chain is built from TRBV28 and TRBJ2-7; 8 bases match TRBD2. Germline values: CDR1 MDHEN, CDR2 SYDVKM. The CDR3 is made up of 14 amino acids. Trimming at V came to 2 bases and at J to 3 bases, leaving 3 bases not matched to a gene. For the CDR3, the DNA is TGTGCCAGCAGTTTAGTAGCGGGAATCTACGAGCAGTACTTC. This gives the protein CASSLVAGIYEQYF.

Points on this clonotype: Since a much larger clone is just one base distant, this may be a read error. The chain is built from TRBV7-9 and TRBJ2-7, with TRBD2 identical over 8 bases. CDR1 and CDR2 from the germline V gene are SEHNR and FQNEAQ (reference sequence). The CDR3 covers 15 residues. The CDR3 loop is CAGSFPGGGLFEQYF. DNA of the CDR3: TGTGCCGGCAGCTTCCCCGGCGGGGGGTTGTTCGAGCAGTACTTC.

CDR3 nucleotide sequence: TGCGCCAGCAGCCTTGGGAGCGCAGATACGCAGTATTTT. Protein product: CASSLGSADTQYF. The chain is built from TRBV4-1 and TRBJ2-3; perhaps TRBD2 as D (5 bases). V was trimmed by 4 bases and J by 4 bases, leaving 9 bases between them. Germline V gene lookup returns CDR1 MGHRA and CDR2 YSYEKL. This CDR3 comprises 13 residues.

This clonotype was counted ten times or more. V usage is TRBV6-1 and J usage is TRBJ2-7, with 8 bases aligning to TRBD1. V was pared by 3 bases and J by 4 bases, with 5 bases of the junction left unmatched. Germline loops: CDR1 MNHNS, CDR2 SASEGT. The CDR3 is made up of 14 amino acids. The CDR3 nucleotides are TGTGCCAGCAGTGATACAGGGGGAAAATACGAGCAGTACTTC. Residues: CASSDTGGKYEQYF.

Here the CDR3 DNA reads TGTGCCAGCAACCTGTGGACGGCCTCTAACTATGGCTACACCTTC. It is translated as CASNLWTASNYGYTF. The rearrangement links TRBV6-1 to TRBJ1-2; D not resolved. Between the trimmed V and J ends, which lost 7 bases and 0 bases, there was a span of 15 bases. The CDR3 is made up of 15 amino acids. Germline lookup yields CDR1 MNHNS and CDR2 SASEGT.

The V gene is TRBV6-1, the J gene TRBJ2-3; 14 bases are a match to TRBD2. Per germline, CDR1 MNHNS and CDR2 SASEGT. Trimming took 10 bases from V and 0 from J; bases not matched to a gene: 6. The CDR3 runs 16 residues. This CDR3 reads CATTGLAGASTDTQYF. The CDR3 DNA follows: TGTGCCACAACGGGACTAGCGGGAGCTAGCACAGATACGCAGTATTTT.

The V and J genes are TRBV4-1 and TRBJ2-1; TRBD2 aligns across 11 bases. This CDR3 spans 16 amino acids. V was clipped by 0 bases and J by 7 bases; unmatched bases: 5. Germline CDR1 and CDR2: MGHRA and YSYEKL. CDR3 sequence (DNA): TGCGCCAGCAGCCAAGAACCTAGCGGGGGGTGGAATGAGCAGTTCTTC. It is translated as CASSQEPSGGWNEQFF.

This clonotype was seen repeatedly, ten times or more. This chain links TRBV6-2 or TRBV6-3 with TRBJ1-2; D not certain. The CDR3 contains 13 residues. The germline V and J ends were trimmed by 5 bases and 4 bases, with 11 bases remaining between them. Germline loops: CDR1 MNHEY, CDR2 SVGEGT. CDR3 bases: TGTGCCAGCAGTCCTCCTGGGATCTATGGCTACACCTTC. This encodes CASSPPGIYGYTF.

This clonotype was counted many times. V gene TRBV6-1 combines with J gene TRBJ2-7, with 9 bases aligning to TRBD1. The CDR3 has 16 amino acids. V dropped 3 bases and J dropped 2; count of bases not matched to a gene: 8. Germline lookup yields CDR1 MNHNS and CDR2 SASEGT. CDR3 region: CASSDPRGQGTYEQYF. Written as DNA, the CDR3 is TGTGCCAGCAGTGACCCGAGGGGACAGGGCACCTACGAGCAGTACTTC.

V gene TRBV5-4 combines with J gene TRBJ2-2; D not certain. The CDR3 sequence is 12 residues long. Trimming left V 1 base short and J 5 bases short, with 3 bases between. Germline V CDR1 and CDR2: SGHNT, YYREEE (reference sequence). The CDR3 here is CASSLWTGELFF. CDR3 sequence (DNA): TGTGCCAGCAGCTTGTGGACCGGGGAGCTGTTTTTT.

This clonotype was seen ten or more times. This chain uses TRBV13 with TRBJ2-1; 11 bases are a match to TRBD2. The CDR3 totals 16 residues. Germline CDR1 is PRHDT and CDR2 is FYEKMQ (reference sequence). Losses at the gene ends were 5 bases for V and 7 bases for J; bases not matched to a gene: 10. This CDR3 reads CASSRYSGGVLNEQFF. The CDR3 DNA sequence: TGTGCCAGCAGCCGATATAGCGGGGGGGTTTTGAATGAGCAGTTCTTC.

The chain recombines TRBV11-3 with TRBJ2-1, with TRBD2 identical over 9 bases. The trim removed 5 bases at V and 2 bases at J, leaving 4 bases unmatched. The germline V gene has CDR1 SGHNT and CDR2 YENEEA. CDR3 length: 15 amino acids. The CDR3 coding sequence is TGTGCCAGCAGCAAAAGCGGGGGGACCTACAATGAGCAGTTCTTC. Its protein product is CASSKSGGTYNEQFF.

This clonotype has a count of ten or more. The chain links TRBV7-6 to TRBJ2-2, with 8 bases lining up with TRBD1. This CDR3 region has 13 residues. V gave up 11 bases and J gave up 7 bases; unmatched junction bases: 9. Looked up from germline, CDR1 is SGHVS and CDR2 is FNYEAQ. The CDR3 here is CAGRRGRGGELFF. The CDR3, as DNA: TGTGCCGGTCGCAGGGGGCGCGGCGGGGAGCTGTTTTTT.

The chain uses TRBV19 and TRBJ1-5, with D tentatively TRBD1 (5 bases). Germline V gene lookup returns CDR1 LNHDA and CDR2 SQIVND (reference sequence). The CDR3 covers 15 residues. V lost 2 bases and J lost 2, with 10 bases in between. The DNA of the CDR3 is TGTGCCAGTAGTATATATGGGGCGGGCAATCAGCCCCAGCATTTT. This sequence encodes CASSIYGAGNQPQHF.

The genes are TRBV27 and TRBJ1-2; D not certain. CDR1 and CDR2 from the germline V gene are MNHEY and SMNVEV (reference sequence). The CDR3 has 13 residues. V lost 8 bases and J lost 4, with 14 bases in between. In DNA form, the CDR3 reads TGTGCCAGCCGTCGAGGGCCCGGCTATGGCTACACCTTC. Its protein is CASRRGPGYGYTF.

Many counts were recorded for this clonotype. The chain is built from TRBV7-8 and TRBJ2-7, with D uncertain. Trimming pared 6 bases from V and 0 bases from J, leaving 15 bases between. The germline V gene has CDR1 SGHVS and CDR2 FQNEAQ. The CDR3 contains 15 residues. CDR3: CASSPTLVSSYEQYF. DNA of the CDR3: TGTGCCAGCAGTCCAACTTTGGTCAGCTCCTACGAGCAGTACTTC. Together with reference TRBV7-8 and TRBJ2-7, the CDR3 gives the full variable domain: GAGVSQSPRYKVAKRGQDVALRCDPISGHVSLFWYQQALGQGPEFLTYFQNEAQLDKSGLPSDRFFAERPEGSVSTLKIQRTQQEDSAVYLCASSPTLVSSYEQYFGPGTRLTVT.

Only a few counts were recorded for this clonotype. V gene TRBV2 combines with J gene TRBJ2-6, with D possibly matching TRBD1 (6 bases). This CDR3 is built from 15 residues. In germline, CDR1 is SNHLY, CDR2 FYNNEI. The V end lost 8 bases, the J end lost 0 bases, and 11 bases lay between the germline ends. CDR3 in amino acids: CASYWTDSGANVLTF. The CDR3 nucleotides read TGTGCCAGCTATTGGACAGACTCTGGGGCCAACGTCCTGACTTTC.

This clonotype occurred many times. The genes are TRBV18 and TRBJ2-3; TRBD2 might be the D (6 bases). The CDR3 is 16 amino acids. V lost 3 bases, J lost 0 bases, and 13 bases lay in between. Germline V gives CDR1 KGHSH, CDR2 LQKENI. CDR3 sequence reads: CASSPSLAPSTDTQYF. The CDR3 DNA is TGTGCCAGCTCACCTTCCCTAGCGCCCAGCACAGATACGCAGTATTTT.

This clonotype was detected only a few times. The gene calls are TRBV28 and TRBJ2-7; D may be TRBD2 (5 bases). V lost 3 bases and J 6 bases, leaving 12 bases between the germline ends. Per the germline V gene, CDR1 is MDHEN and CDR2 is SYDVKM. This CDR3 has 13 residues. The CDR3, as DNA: TGTGCCAGCAGTTTGGAGGTTCCGACCGAGCAGTACTTC. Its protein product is CASSLEVPTEQYF.

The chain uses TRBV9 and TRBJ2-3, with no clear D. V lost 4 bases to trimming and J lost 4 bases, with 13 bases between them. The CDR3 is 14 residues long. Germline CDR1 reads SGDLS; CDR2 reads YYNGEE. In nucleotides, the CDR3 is TGTGCCAGCAGCCCCGCCCCGGGCGCAGATACGCAGTATTTT. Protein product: CASSPAPGADTQYF.

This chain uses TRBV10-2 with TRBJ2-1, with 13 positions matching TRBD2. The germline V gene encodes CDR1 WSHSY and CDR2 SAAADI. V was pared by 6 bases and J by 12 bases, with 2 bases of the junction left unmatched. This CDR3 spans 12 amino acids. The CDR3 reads CASSGTSGAQFF. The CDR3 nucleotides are TGCGCCAGCAGCGGGACTAGCGGGGCGCAGTTCTTC.

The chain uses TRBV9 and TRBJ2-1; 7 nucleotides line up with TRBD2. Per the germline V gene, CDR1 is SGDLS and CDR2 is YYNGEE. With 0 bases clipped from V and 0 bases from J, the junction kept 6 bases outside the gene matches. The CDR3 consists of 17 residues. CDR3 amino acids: CASSVGGGSGSYNEQFF. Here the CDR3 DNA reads TGTGCCAGCAGCGTAGGGGGAGGGTCCGGCTCCTACAATGAGCAGTTCTTC.

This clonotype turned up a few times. Written as DNA, the CDR3 is TGCGCCAGCAGCTCGGGACTAGCCCGTAACATTCAGTACTTC. Protein sequence: CASSSGLARNIQYF. The chain employs TRBV5-1 and TRBJ2-4, with 9 positions matching TRBD2. Losses at the gene ends were 3 bases for V and 7 bases for J; bases not matched to a gene: 5. The CDR3 runs 14 residues. Germline lookup yields CDR1 SGHRS and CDR2 YFSETQ. Full variable domain (remainder filled in from reference TRBV5-1 and TRBJ2-4): KAGVTQTPRYLIKTRGQQVTLSCSPISGHRSVSWYQQTPGQGLQFLFEYFSETQRNKGNFPGRFSGRQFSNSRSEMNVSTLELGDSALYLCASSSGLARNIQYFGAGTRLSVL.